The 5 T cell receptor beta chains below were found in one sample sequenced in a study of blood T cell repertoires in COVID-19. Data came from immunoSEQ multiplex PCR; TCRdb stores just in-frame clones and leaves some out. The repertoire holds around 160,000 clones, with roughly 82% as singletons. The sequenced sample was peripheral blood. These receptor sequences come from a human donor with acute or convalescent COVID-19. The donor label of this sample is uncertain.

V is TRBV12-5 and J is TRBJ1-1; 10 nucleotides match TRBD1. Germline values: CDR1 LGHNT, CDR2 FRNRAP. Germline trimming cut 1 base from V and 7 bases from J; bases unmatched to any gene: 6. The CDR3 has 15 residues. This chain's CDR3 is CASGLGKTGGNEAFF. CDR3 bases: TGTGCTAGTGGTTTGGGTAAGACAGGGGGCAATGAAGCTTTCTTT.

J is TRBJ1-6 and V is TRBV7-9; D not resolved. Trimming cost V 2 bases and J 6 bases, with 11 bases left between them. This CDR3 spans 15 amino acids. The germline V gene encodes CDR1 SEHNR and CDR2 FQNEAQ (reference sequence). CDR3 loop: CASSLNDGANSPLHF. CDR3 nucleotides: TGTGCCAGCAGCTTAAATGACGGAGCTAATTCACCCCTCCACTTT.

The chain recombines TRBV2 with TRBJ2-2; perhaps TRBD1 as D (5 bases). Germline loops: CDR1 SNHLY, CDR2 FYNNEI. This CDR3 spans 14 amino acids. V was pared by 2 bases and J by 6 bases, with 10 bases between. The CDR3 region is CASSEQGSPGELFF. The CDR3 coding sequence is TGTGCCAGCAGTGAACAGGGAAGCCCCGGGGAGCTGTTTTTT.

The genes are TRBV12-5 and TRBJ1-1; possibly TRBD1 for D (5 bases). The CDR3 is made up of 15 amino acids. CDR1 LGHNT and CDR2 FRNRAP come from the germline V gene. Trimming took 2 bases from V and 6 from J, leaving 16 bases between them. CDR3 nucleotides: TGTGCTAGTGGTTTGCCCCGAGCGGGAGGGGCTGAAGCTTTCTTT. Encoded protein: CASGLPRAGGAEAFF.

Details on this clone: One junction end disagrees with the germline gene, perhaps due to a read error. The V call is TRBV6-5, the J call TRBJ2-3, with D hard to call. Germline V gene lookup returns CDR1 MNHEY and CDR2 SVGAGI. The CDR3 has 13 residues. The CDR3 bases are TGTGCCAGCAGTTACTCGAGCAAAGATACGCAGTATTTT. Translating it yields CASSYSSKDTQYF.